One and the same sample provided the 16 T cell receptor beta chains below, sequenced in a study of OX40 agonist ivuxolimab in advanced cancers. Clones were sequenced by immunoSEQ multiplex PCR, and TCRdb holds only the in-frame ones, with some missing. The profile shows under 50,000 clones, 75% to 80% of them singletons. The material was CD4+ or CD8+ T cells sorted from blood, obtained in a trial of the OX40 agonist ivuxolimab. These receptors were taken from an adult with an advanced solid tumor such as melanoma, head and neck, liver or kidney cancer.

The V call is TRBV19, the J call TRBJ1-1, with a possible D match to TRBD1 (5 bases). Trimming took 2 bases from V and 11 from J, leaving 9 bases between them. CDR1 and CDR2 from the germline V gene are LNHDA and SQIVND (reference sequence). The CDR3 covers 11 residues. The CDR3 nucleotides read TGTGCCAGTAGTATAAAGAGGGGCGCTTTCTTT. Protein sequence: CASSIKRGAFF.

V and J are TRBV15 and TRBJ1-4; D is undetermined. Germline values: CDR1 LNHNV, CDR2 YYDKDF (reference sequence). The CDR3 extends over 15 amino acids. Trimming stripped 1 base from V and 8 bases from J, with 14 bases between. The DNA for the CDR3 is TGTGCCACCAGCAGAGTAGCGGGTTTTGAAGAAAAACTGTTTTTT. Encoded protein: CATSRVAGFEEKLFF.

The chain joins TRBV2 to TRBJ1-4, with TRBD1 identical over 10 bases. V lost 8 bases, J lost 0 bases, and 0 bases stayed unmatched. CDR1 and CDR2 from the germline V gene are SNHLY and FYNNEI. The CDR3 runs 14 residues. CDR3 nucleotide sequence: TGTGCCAGCGGACAGGGGGCAACTAATGAAAAACTGTTTTTT. It codes for CASGQGATNEKLFF.

The CDR3 is CASSYAETYGYTF. CDR3 bases: TGTGCCAGCAGTTACGCGGAGACCTATGGCTACACCTTC. This rearrangement joins TRBV6-5 to TRBJ1-2; D call uncertain. The CDR3 extends over 13 amino acids. V was clipped by 2 bases and J by 4 bases, with 8 bases between them. Germline values: CDR1 MNHEY, CDR2 SVGAGI.

The chain couples TRBV4-3 to TRBJ1-4, with 8 bases fitting TRBD1. The V segment lost 1 base and the J segment 8 bases; nucleotides outside the gene matches: 18. This CDR3 is built from 19 residues. Germline CDR1 reads LGHNA; CDR2 reads YSLEER. The CDR3 reads CASSQASGTGLMPSEKLFF. The CDR3 nucleotides are TGCGCCAGCAGCCAAGCTTCCGGGACAGGCCTAATGCCAAGCGAAAAACTGTTTTTT.

The chain employs TRBV4-2 and TRBJ2-7, with 8 bases matching TRBD2. Germline V gene lookup returns CDR1 LGHNA and CDR2 YNFKEQ. V shed 1 base, J shed 4 bases, and the junction held 6 bases outside the gene matches. The CDR3 contains 15 residues. CDR3 bases: TGTGCCAGCAGCCAAGCCGGGACTAGAGGGTACGAGCAGTACTTC. Its translation is CASSQAGTRGYEQYF.

The chain links TRBV7-9 to TRBJ2-7; TRBD1 matches 8 bases. Germline CDR1 and CDR2: SEHNR and FQNEAQ (reference sequence). The CDR3 length is 14 residues. V was pared by 4 bases and J by 2 bases, with 4 bases of the junction left unmatched. The CDR3 reads CASSYRGAPYEQYF. CDR3 nucleotide sequence: TGTGCCAGCAGCTACAGGGGGGCTCCCTACGAGCAGTACTTC. Complete variable domain (other parts from reference TRBV7-9 and TRBJ2-7): DTGVSQNPRHKITKRGQNVTFRCDPISEHNRLYWYRQTLGQGPEFLTYFQNEAQLEKSRLLSDRFSAERPKGSFSTLEIQRTEQGDSAMYLCASSYRGAPYEQYFGPGTRLTVT.

V gene TRBV30 combines with J gene TRBJ1-5; 7 nucleotides align to TRBD1. CDR1 and CDR2 (germline): GTSNPN, SVGIG (reference sequence). Trimming at V came to 5 bases and at J to 7 bases, leaving 8 bases not matched to a gene. This CDR3 is 13 amino acids long. CDR3: CAWGEGAGQPQHF. CDR3 coding DNA: TGTGCCTGGGGGGAGGGGGCCGGGCAGCCCCAGCATTTT.

The rearrangement uses TRBV5-1 and TRBJ2-7; TRBD2 agrees at 8 bases. Germline V gene sequence: CDR1 SGHRS, CDR2 YFSETQ. V lost 4 bases and J lost 1; bases outside the gene matches: 7. The CDR3 is 15 residues long. CDR3 nucleotide sequence: TGCGCCAGCAGCCCCGACAGCGGGAGTTCCTACGAGCAGTACTTC. Its translation is CASSPDSGSSYEQYF.

This sequence joins TRBV2 and TRBJ2-7, with TRBD2 identical over 11 bases. Germline V lookup: CDR1 SNHLY, CDR2 FYNNEI. CDR3 length: 15 residues. V lost 6 bases to trimming and J lost 0 bases; unmatched junction nucleotides: 4. This CDR3 is CASRPTSGSSYEQYF. Here the CDR3 DNA reads TGTGCCAGCAGGCCAACTAGCGGGAGCTCCTACGAGCAGTACTTC.

Only a few counts were recorded for this clone. The chain joins TRBV7-6 to TRBJ2-7; D not certain. Per germline, CDR1 SGHVS and CDR2 FNYEAQ. The germline V and J ends were trimmed by 3 bases and 0 bases, with 9 bases remaining between them. The length of the CDR3 is 14 residues. CDR3 nucleotides: TGTGCCAGCAGCTTCACCCCCGTCTCCTACGAGCAGTACTTC. Protein sequence: CASSFTPVSYEQYF.

The chain couples TRBV5-5 to TRBJ1-2, with 9 bases aligning to TRBD1. Germline V gene data show CDR1 as SGHKS and CDR2 as YYEKEE (reference sequence). This CDR3 is built from 16 residues. Losses at the gene ends were 0 bases for V and 2 bases for J; bases not matched to a gene: 5. The CDR3 DNA reads as TGTGCCAGCAGCTTGGGCGGGACAGGGATCAACTATGGCTACACCTTC. Translation gives CASSLGGTGINYGYTF.

The V gene is TRBV5-1, the J gene TRBJ2-7; 7 positions agree with TRBD2. Trimming at V came to 3 bases and at J to 2 bases, leaving 5 bases not matched to a gene. Germline V gene lookup returns CDR1 SGHRS and CDR2 YFSETQ. CDR3 length: 14 amino acids. The DNA for the CDR3 is TGCGCCAGCAGCTCCGGGACTATTACCTACGAGCAGTACTTC. It is translated as CASSSGTITYEQYF.

The rearrangement links TRBV18 to TRBJ1-1; D perhaps matches TRBD1 (5 bases). This CDR3 is 12 amino acids long. V was trimmed by 6 bases and J by 7 bases, leaving 12 bases between them. Germline CDR1 is KGHSH and CDR2 is LQKENI. The CDR3 DNA sequence: TGTGCCAGCTCCCCGACGGACAATGAAGCTTTCTTT. Its translation is CASSPTDNEAFF.

J is TRBJ1-6 and V is TRBV7-2; 10 bases align to TRBD1. The V and J ends lost 0 bases and 10 bases, in that order; junction bases with no gene match: 6. The germline gives CDR1 SGHTA, CDR2 FQGNSA. This CDR3 contains 16 residues. The CDR3 coding sequence is TGTGCCAGCAGCTTAGCGCGGACAGGGGGTTTGTCACCCCTCCACTTT. It codes for CASSLARTGGLSPLHF.

J is TRBJ1-2 and V is TRBV4-1; a weak D match, TRBD1 (5 bases). There are 16 residues in the CDR3. Trimming stripped 1 base from V and 0 bases from J, with 12 bases between. The germline V gene encodes CDR1 MGHRA and CDR2 YSYEKL. This CDR3 is CASSQVPGRANYGYTF. CDR3 in DNA: TGCGCCAGCAGCCAAGTCCCAGGGAGGGCTAACTATGGCTACACCTTC.